The 29 T cell receptor beta chains below were found in one sample sequenced in a study of blood T cell repertoires in COVID-19. Assay: immunoSEQ multiplex PCR; the TCRdb copy retains only in-frame clones and omits some. Of a few hundred thousand clones listed, about 87% are singletons. The sequenced sample consisted of peripheral blood. All receptors come from a man in his 60s who had recovered from COVID-19.

This rearrangement joins TRBV7-9 to TRBJ1-3; D gene unclear. The CDR3 totals 14 residues. Per the germline V gene, CDR1 is SEHNR and CDR2 is FQNEAQ (reference sequence). V was clipped by 6 bases and J by 0 bases, with 9 bases between them. This CDR3 is CASSSQISGNTIYF. The CDR3, as DNA: TGTGCCAGCAGTTCACAGATCTCTGGAAACACCATATATTTT.

The chain employs TRBV9 and TRBJ2-1; 9 bases are a match to TRBD2. CDR1 SGDLS and CDR2 YYNGEE come from the germline V gene. V shed 3 bases and J 7 bases; nucleotides not matched to a gene: 8. This CDR3 is built from 15 residues. CDR3 loop: CASSATGTSINEQFF. DNA for the CDR3: TGTGCCAGCAGCGCGACCGGGACTAGCATTAATGAGCAGTTCTTC.

This clone was detected only once. The rearrangement uses TRBV6-5 and TRBJ2-7, with D possibly being TRBD1 (6 bases). The V gene lost 2 bases and the J gene lost 1 base, with 9 bases spanning the gap. This CDR3 region has 14 residues. The V gene's germline CDR1 is MNHEY and CDR2 SVGAGI. The CDR3: CASSYRQESYEQYF. CDR3 DNA sequence: TGTGCCAGCAGTTACCGACAGGAATCCTACGAGCAGTACTTC.

The rearrangement links TRBV7-2 to TRBJ1-2; 9 nucleotides agree with TRBD1. The CDR3 has 15 amino acids. With 5 bases clipped from V and 6 bases from J, the junction kept 10 bases outside the gene matches. Germline CDR1 SGHTA, CDR2 FQGNSA. CDR3 loop: CASSPGQGRFDGYTF. The CDR3 nucleotides read TGTGCCAGCAGCCCAGGACAGGGGCGGTTCGATGGCTACACCTTC. Using reference TRBV7-2 and TRBJ1-2 for the parts outside the CDR3, the full variable domain is GAGVSQSPSNKVTEKGKDVELRCDPISGHTALYWYRQSLGQGLEFLIYFQGNSAPDKSGLPSDRFSAERTGGSVSTLTIQRTQQEDSAVYLCASSPGQGRFDGYTFGSGTRLTVV.

This clone was seen a single time. This rearrangement joins TRBV6-5 to TRBJ2-5, with TRBD1 matching 7 bases. V shed 0 bases, J shed 13 bases, and the junction held 8 bases outside the gene matches. Germline V gene lookup returns CDR1 MNHEY and CDR2 SVGAGI. The CDR3 consists of 13 residues. The CDR3 spells CASSYSSGTDMYF. The CDR3 region has the DNA TGTGCCAGCAGTTACTCCTCCGGGACAGACATGTACTTC.

This sequence joins TRBV24-1 and TRBJ2-2, with TRBD2 matching 8 bases. V lost 9 bases and J lost 4; bases outside the gene matches: 6. The CDR3 covers 14 residues. CDR1 and CDR2 from the germline V gene are KGHDR and SFDVKD. The DNA of the CDR3 is TGTGCCACCGGGCTAGCGGGCGGCACCGGGGAGCTGTTTTTT. Encoded protein: CATGLAGGTGELFF.

The chain combines TRBV6-5 with TRBJ2-7; 8 bases fit TRBD1. The germline V gene has CDR1 MNHEY and CDR2 SVGAGI. The CDR3 totals 15 residues. The V gene end was trimmed by 6 bases and the J gene end by 1 base; junction bases not matched to a gene: 8. In DNA, the CDR3 is TGTGCCAGCAGCTCAGCCGGGACAGGATCCTACGAGCAGTACTTC. Protein: CASSSAGTGSYEQYF.

The genes are TRBV5-1 and TRBJ1-1, with TRBD1 as a possible D gene (5 bases). CDR1 and CDR2 (germline): SGHRS, YFSETQ. V was shortened by 2 bases and J by 5 bases, with 10 bases between the two germline ends. This CDR3 spans 13 amino acids. The CDR3 spells CASSLSGATEAFF. CDR3 coding DNA: TGCGCCAGCAGCTTAAGTGGGGCAACTGAAGCTTTCTTT.

The rearrangement links TRBV11-2 to TRBJ2-7, with D perhaps TRBD2 (7 bases). Germline V lookup: CDR1 SGHAT, CDR2 FQNNGV. This CDR3 has 17 amino acids. Between the trimmed V and J ends, which lost 1 base and 3 bases, there was a span of 19 bases. The CDR3 loop reads CASSLAPPAGALYEQYF. The CDR3 nucleotides are TGTGCCAGCAGCTTAGCGCCCCCGGCGGGGGCCCTCTACGAGCAGTACTTC.

The rearrangement links TRBV12-3 or TRBV12-4 to TRBJ1-2, with 7 bases that match TRBD1. The CDR3 loop spans 13 amino acids. V shed 3 bases and J 8 bases; nucleotides not matched to a gene: 6. The CDR3 DNA follows: TGTGCCAGCAGTTTTGACAGGGCGAGCGGCTACACCTTC. Encoded protein: CASSFDRASGYTF.

The J gene is TRBJ1-2, the V gene TRBV19; D perhaps matches TRBD1 (5 bases). Trimming took off 3 bases at V and 4 bases at J, with 12 bases between the two ends. CDR1 is LNHDA and CDR2 is SQIVND in the germline V gene (reference sequence). This CDR3 is 14 amino acids long. CDR3 sequence: CASSIDSHLYGYTF. As DNA, the CDR3 is TGTGCCAGTAGTATTGACAGCCACCTCTATGGCTACACCTTC.

The chain couples TRBV11-3 to TRBJ2-1; 10 positions agree with TRBD1. V dropped 1 base and J dropped 4; count of bases not matched to a gene: 1. CDR1 SGHNT and CDR2 YENEEA come from the germline V gene. The CDR3 extends over 15 amino acids. CDR3 amino acids: CASSLAGQGYNEQFF. The DNA of the CDR3 is TGTGCCAGCAGCTTAGCGGGACAGGGGTACAATGAGCAGTTCTTC.

The J gene is TRBJ2-1, the V gene TRBV14; possible D gene TRBD1, 6 bases. This CDR3 is 16 amino acids long. V shed 1 base and J shed 0 bases, with 10 bases lying between them. Germline lookup yields CDR1 SGHDN and CDR2 FVKESK. CDR3 DNA: TGTGCCAGCAGCCAAGTTCAGGGGTTCTCCTACAATGAGCAGTTCTTC. It codes for CASSQVQGFSYNEQFF. Combining the CDR3 with reference TRBV14 and TRBJ2-1 gives the whole variable domain EAGVTQFPSHSVIEKGQTVTLRCDPISGHDNLYWYRRVMGKEIKFLLHFVKESKQDESGMPNNRFLAERTGGTYSTLKVQPAELEDSGVYFCASSQVQGFSYNEQFFGPGTRLTVL.

V usage is TRBV11-1 and J usage is TRBJ1-2; D is uncertain. The CDR3 extends over 13 amino acids. The V gene lost 2 bases and the J gene lost 8 bases, with 12 bases spanning the gap. Germline lookup yields CDR1 SGHAT and CDR2 FQDESV (reference sequence). In DNA form, the CDR3 reads TGTGCCAGCAGCTTATCCAACAGCCAGGGCTACACCTTC. It specifies CASSLSNSQGYTF.

The CDR3 protein is CASSETGANSYEQYF. CDR3 DNA sequence: TGTGCCAGCAGCGAAACAGGGGCGAACTCCTACGAGCAGTACTTC. The chain uses TRBV9 and TRBJ2-7, with 7 bases identical to TRBD1. The trim removed 3 bases at V and 0 bases at J, leaving 6 bases unmatched. CDR1 is SGDLS and CDR2 is YYNGEE in the germline V gene. This CDR3 contains 15 residues. The whole variable domain, remainder taken from reference TRBV9 and TRBJ2-7, is DSGVTQTPKHLITATGQRVTLRCSPRSGDLSVYWYQQSLDQGLQFLIQYYNGEERAKGNILERFSAQQFPDLHSELNLSSLELGDSALYFCASSETGANSYEQYFGPGTRLTVT.

The chain combines TRBV6-5 with TRBJ1-2; tentatively, D is TRBD1 (6 bases). Germline lookup yields CDR1 MNHEY and CDR2 SVGAGI. CDR3 length: 13 residues. Trimming took 6 bases from V and 2 from J, leaving 10 bases between them. The CDR3 reads CASRPGTNYGYTF. CDR3 sequence (DNA): TGTGCCAGCAGACCCGGGACAAACTATGGCTACACCTTC.

The chain recombines TRBV18 with TRBJ1-2, with D possibly matching TRBD1 (6 bases). Germline V gene sequence: CDR1 KGHSH, CDR2 LQKENI. This CDR3 spans 14 amino acids. Trimming pared 1 base from V and 7 bases from J, leaving 13 bases between. The CDR3 DNA reads as TGTGCCAGCTCACCACAGGGCGAACAGGGTGGCTACACCTTC. Its protein product is CASSPQGEQGGYTF.

V usage is TRBV9 and J usage is TRBJ2-7; TRBD1 is a possible D gene (5 bases). Looked up from germline, CDR1 is SGDLS and CDR2 is YYNGEE. The germline V and J ends were trimmed by 3 bases and 6 bases, with 7 bases remaining between them. This CDR3 has 11 amino acids. The CDR3 DNA sequence: TGTGCCAGCAGCGGCCAGGGCGAGCAGTACTTC. It encodes CASSGQGEQYF.

The rearrangement links TRBV7-9 to TRBJ2-5; 15 nucleotides line up with TRBD2. V trimming: 2 bases; J trimming: 4 bases; junction bases outside the gene matches: 8. This CDR3 region has 18 residues. The germline CDR1 and CDR2 sequences are SEHNR and FQNEAQ (reference sequence). The CDR3 spells CASSLPGLAGGLGETQYF. CDR3 DNA sequence: TGTGCCAGCAGCTTACCAGGACTAGCGGGGGGGCTTGGAGAGACCCAGTACTTC.

The CDR3 protein is CASSVSGAPNEKLFF. The DNA of the CDR3 is TGTGCCAGCAGCGTTAGTGGGGCACCTAATGAAAAACTGTTTTTT. The J gene is TRBJ1-4, the V gene TRBV9, with D possibly being TRBD1 (5 bases). Germline V gene sequence: CDR1 SGDLS, CDR2 YYNGEE. V lost 2 bases to trimming and J lost 3 bases, with 11 bases between them. CDR3 length: 15 amino acids.

The chain combines TRBV18 with TRBJ1-5, with 7 positions matching TRBD1. The CDR3 extends over 16 amino acids. Germline CDR1 KGHSH, CDR2 LQKENI. The J segment lost 0 bases and the V segment lost 2 bases, leaving 4 bases of the junction unmatched. CDR3: CASSPGTVNSNQPQHF. Written as DNA, the CDR3 is TGTGCCAGCTCACCAGGGACAGTTAATAGCAATCAGCCCCAGCATTTT.

This chain links TRBV27 with TRBJ1-2, with TRBD1 matching over 7 bases. The CDR3 is 13 residues long. Losses at the gene ends were 6 bases for V and 3 bases for J; bases not matched to a gene: 4. CDR1 MNHEY and CDR2 SMNVEV come from the germline V gene (reference sequence). CDR3 in amino acids: CASRTGQYYGYTF. Written as DNA, the CDR3 is TGTGCCAGCAGGACGGGACAGTACTATGGCTACACCTTC.

The gene calls are TRBV3-1 (or the pseudogene TRBV3-2) and TRBJ1-2; no definite D call. The CDR3 extends over 15 amino acids. Trimming took 0 bases from V and 4 from J, leaving 12 bases between them. Germline V gene sequence: CDR1 LGHDT, CDR2 YNNKEL (reference sequence). The CDR3 reads CASSQEGGQTYGYTF. The CDR3 DNA sequence: TGTGCCAGCAGCCAAGAGGGCGGGCAGACCTATGGCTACACCTTC.

V gene TRBV6-5 combines with J gene TRBJ2-7; a possible D gene is TRBD1 (8 bases). V gave up 6 bases and J gave up 6 bases, with 18 bases separating them. Germline CDR1 MNHEY, CDR2 SVGAGI. This CDR3 comprises 14 residues. The CDR3 reads CASRYRGGPTEQYF. CDR3 coding DNA: TGTGCCAGCAGATACAGGGGGGGACCCACCGAGCAGTACTTC.

The chain carries TRBV9 and TRBJ1-2; TRBD1 is a possible D gene (6 bases). Germline assignment: CDR1 SGDLS and CDR2 YYNGEE. Deletions cut 0 bases from V and 7 bases from J, with 10 bases between. The CDR3 contains 13 residues. The CDR3 here is CASSVVQGSGYTF. The CDR3 coding sequence is TGTGCCAGCAGCGTAGTACAGGGAAGTGGCTACACCTTC.

The V call is TRBV5-1, the J call TRBJ1-1, with D possibly matching TRBD1 (6 bases). V lost 4 bases to trimming and J lost 6 bases, with 19 bases between them. In germline, CDR1 is SGHRS, CDR2 YFSETQ. The CDR3 consists of 15 residues. Here the CDR3 reads CASSTTGLARPEAFF. CDR3 in DNA: TGCGCCAGCAGCACCACAGGGCTAGCAAGACCTGAAGCTTTCTTT.

This clone was found once. The rearrangement links TRBV10-2 to TRBJ1-4; D perhaps matches TRBD1 (6 bases). Germline lookup yields CDR1 WSHSY and CDR2 SAAADI. Trimming cost V 6 bases and J 5 bases, with 13 bases left between them. The CDR3 extends over 14 amino acids. For the CDR3, the DNA is TGCGCCAGCAGCCGAACGGACAGAAATGAAAAACTGTTTTTT. Translation gives CASSRTDRNEKLFF.

J is TRBJ2-3 and V is TRBV2, with a possible D match to TRBD1 (5 bases). Germline assignment: CDR1 SNHLY and CDR2 FYNNEI. V gave up 5 bases and J gave up 5 bases, with 14 bases separating them. The CDR3 totals 14 residues. CDR3 loop: CASSLQGGIDTQYF. Here the CDR3 DNA reads TGTGCCAGCAGTCTCCAGGGTGGGATAGATACGCAGTATTTT.

This chain joins TRBV27 and TRBJ2-7; 7 bases align to TRBD1. After removal of 7 bases from V and 2 bases from J, the junction contained 14 bases not matched to a gene. This CDR3 is built from 16 residues. The germline V gene encodes CDR1 MNHEY and CDR2 SMNVEV (reference sequence). This chain's CDR3 is CASKSQGTAWTYEQYF. As DNA, the CDR3 is TGTGCCAGCAAATCACAAGGGACAGCTTGGACCTACGAGCAGTACTTC.